A single sample is the source of the 6 T cell receptor beta chains below, sequenced in a study of blood T cell repertoires in COVID-19. Profiled with immunoSEQ multiplex PCR; TCRdb holds only in-frame clones, not every one. Of over 100,000 clones listed, approximately 81% were seen once; the top ten hold roughly 1.4%. Specimen: peripheral blood. These receptors were obtained from a man aged 40-49 years with acute or convalescent COVID-19.

The V and J genes are TRBV6-2 or TRBV6-3 and TRBJ2-7, with 8 bases that match TRBD1. The length of the CDR3 is 15 residues. V shed 4 bases, J shed 7 bases, and the junction held 12 bases outside the gene matches. CDR1 and CDR2 from the germline V gene are MNHEY and SVGEGT. Here the CDR3 DNA reads TGTGCCAGCAGTTCCCGGGACAGGCGACACTGGGAGCAGTACTTC. It translates to CASSSRDRRHWEQYF.

The CDR3 nucleotides read TGTGCCAGCAGTGCGCCTAGCGGGGCCCTCTCCTACAATGAGCAGTTCTTC. As protein: CASSAPSGALSYNEQFF. This rearrangement joins TRBV6-1 to TRBJ2-1, with 9 bases that match TRBD2. CDR1 and CDR2 from the germline V gene are MNHNS and SASEGT. The CDR3 is made up of 17 amino acids. The V segment lost 4 bases and the J segment 0 bases; nucleotides outside the gene matches: 7.

The chain has TRBV6-5 and TRBJ1-6; D remains unclear. CDR3 length equals 15 residues. Trimming removed 0 bases at V and 6 bases at J, with 9 bases between. Germline CDR1 and CDR2: MNHEY and SVGAGI. CDR3 in amino acids: CASSYSRLTNSPLHF. The CDR3 coding sequence is TGTGCCAGCAGTTACTCCAGGCTCACTAATTCACCCCTCCACTTT.

CDR3 nucleotides: TGTGCCAGCAGTTTGGAGGGCGGTGGGGCCAACGTCCTGACTTTC. Amino acid sequence: CASSLEGGGANVLTF. This sequence joins TRBV28 and TRBJ2-6; D might be TRBD2 (6 bases). This CDR3 spans 15 amino acids. With 3 bases removed from V and 3 bases from J, the gap between germline ends came to 9 bases. Germline assignment: CDR1 MDHEN and CDR2 SYDVKM.

This chain's CDR3 is CASSVPGLAGVGELFF. As DNA, the CDR3 is TGTGCCAGCAGCGTTCCGGGACTAGCGGGAGTCGGGGAGCTGTTTTTT. This chain uses TRBV9 with TRBJ2-2, with 14 bases matching TRBD2. V was pared by 2 bases and J by 7 bases, with 4 bases of the junction left unmatched. This CDR3 is 16 amino acids long. Germline V gene lookup returns CDR1 SGDLS and CDR2 YYNGEE.

This sequence joins TRBV9 and TRBJ2-3; D ambiguous. The CDR3 extends over 13 amino acids. V lost 2 bases to trimming and J lost 4 bases, with 8 bases between them. The germline CDR1 and CDR2 sequences are SGDLS and YYNGEE. The CDR3 DNA is TGTGCCAGCAGCGTGGTCCGGGCAGATACGCAGTATTTT. Protein: CASSVVRADTQYF.